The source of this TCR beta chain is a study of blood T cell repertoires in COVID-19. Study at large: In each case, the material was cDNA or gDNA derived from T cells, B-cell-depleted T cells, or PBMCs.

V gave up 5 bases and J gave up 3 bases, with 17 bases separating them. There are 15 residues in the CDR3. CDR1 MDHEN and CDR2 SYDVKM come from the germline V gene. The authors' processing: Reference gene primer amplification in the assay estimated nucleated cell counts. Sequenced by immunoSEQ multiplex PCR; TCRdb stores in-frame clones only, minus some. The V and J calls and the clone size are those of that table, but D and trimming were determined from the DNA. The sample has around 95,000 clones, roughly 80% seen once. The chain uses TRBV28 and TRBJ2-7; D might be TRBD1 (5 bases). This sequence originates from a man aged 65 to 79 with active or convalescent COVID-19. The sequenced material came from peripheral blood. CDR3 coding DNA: TGTGCCAGCAGTATCAGCTTGACAGCCCACTACGAGCAGTACTTC. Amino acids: CASSISLTAHYEQYF. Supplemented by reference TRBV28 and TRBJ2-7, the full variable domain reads DVKVTQSSRYLVKRTGEKVFLECVQDMDHENMFWYRQDPGLGLRLIYFSYDVKMKEKGDIPEGYSVSREKKERFSLILESASTNQTSMYLCASSISLTAHYEQYFGPGTRLTVT.